Following are 11 T cell receptor beta chains from one sample sequenced in a study of T cell repertoires in cytomegalovirus infection. The antigens for these receptors are not known. Each CDR3 protein gets one entry after TCRdb re-called the reads with MiXCR. The sample lists hundreds of thousands of distinct CDR3 sequences; around 30% were seen once. Source: cultured PBMCs, taken from culture after CMV antigen stimulation. The receptor set was obtained from a human donor in good health (CMV status not recorded). Some clones in this sample may be carry-over from other donors' samples.

The rearrangement links TRBV6-2 or TRBV6-3 to TRBJ2-5, with TRBD2 matching 11 bases. Unmatched junction bases numbered 7, after V lost 2 bases and J lost 5 bases. The CDR3 loop spans 16 amino acids. Germline V gene data show CDR1 as MNHEY and CDR2 as SVGEGT. The CDR3 region is CASSYVSLAGAETQYF. The CDR3 nucleotides read TGTGCCAGCAGTTACGTGTCACTAGCGGGAGCTGAGACCCAGTACTTC.

The gene calls are TRBV7-3 and TRBJ2-3, with TRBD2 identical over 8 bases. This CDR3 is built from 16 residues. Germline V gene sequence: CDR1 SGHTA, CDR2 FQGTGA. V was pared by 3 bases and J by 6 bases, with 11 bases of the junction left unmatched. The CDR3, as DNA: TGTGCCAGCAGCTTGGGGTGGACTAGCAGTACGGATACGCAGTATTTT. It codes for CASSLGWTSSTDTQYF.

The table lists this clonotype with a few counts. The chain carries TRBV7-2 and TRBJ2-7; the match to TRBD2 covers 8 bases. This CDR3 comprises 16 residues. Per germline, CDR1 SGHTA and CDR2 FQGNSA. Trimming removed 1 base from V and 7 bases from J; junction bases left unmatched: 12. The CDR3 loop is CASSLGSTSGIYEQYF. The CDR3 nucleotides are TGTGCCAGCAGCTTAGGCTCCACTAGCGGTATTTATGAGCAGTACTTC.

This clonotype was picked up a small number of times. J is TRBJ2-6 and V is TRBV25-1; D possibly corresponds to TRBD2 (6 bases). The V gene's germline CDR1 is MGHDK and CDR2 SYGVNS. V lost 2 bases to trimming and J lost 8 bases, with 19 bases between them. This CDR3 region has 17 residues. CDR3 in DNA: TGTGCCAGCAGTGAAGCGGGGCACTCTCTGGGGTCCAACGTCCTGACTTTC. Translated: CASSEAGHSLGSNVLTF.

The rearrangement uses TRBV25-1 and TRBJ1-4, with 7 bases identical to TRBD1. Unmatched junction bases numbered 5, after V lost 3 bases and J lost 7 bases. This CDR3 region has 14 residues. Germline CDR1 is MGHDK and CDR2 is SYGVNS. CDR3 DNA sequence: TGTGCCAGCAGTGACCGGGACAGTGGTGAAAAACTGTTTTTT. Translated, it gives CASSDRDSGEKLFF.

Points on this clonotype: The junction shows a germline mismatch at one end, possibly a read error. The chain uses TRBV7-2 and TRBJ2-3; the D is unclear. There are 14 residues in the CDR3. Germline CDR1 reads SGHTA; CDR2 reads FQGNSA. The CDR3 here is CASSDPSRGDKQYF. The CDR3 nucleotides read TGTGCCAGCAGCGATCCTAGTAGAGGCGATAAGCAGTATTTT.

V and J are TRBV6-2 or TRBV6-3 and TRBJ2-7; 8 bases agree with TRBD1. The V gene end was trimmed by 6 bases and the J gene end by 2 bases; junction bases not matched to a gene: 6. Germline loops: CDR1 MNHEY, CDR2 SVGEGT. The CDR3 is made up of 14 amino acids. The CDR3 reads CASRDGQGTYEQYF. The CDR3 nucleotides are TGTGCCAGCAGAGACGGACAGGGAACCTACGAGCAGTACTTC.

V gene TRBV20-1 combines with J gene TRBJ2-1; 10 bases map to TRBD2. The germline CDR1 and CDR2 sequences are DFQATT and SNEGSKA (reference sequence). J was trimmed by 6 bases and V by 3 bases; bases with no gene match: 5. This CDR3 has 14 amino acids. The CDR3 DNA is TGCAGTGCTAGGGGAGCGGGAGGGCTCAATGAGCAGTTCTTC. Its translation is CSARGAGGLNEQFF.

This clonotype occurred a few times. This chain joins TRBV5-1 and TRBJ2-5; 8 nucleotides match TRBD1. The germline gives CDR1 SGHRS, CDR2 YFSETQ. This CDR3 has 15 residues. With V trimmed by 0 bases and J by 5 bases, 6 bases remained unmatched. The CDR3 coding sequence is TGCGCCAGCAGCTTGGCGCCAGGGGGCCGGGAGACCCAGTACTTC. Translating gives CASSLAPGGRETQYF. The full variable domain, its missing parts supplied by reference TRBV5-1 and TRBJ2-5, is KAGVTQTPRYLIKTRGQQVTLSCSPISGHRSVSWYQQTPGQGLQFLFEYFSETQRNKGNFPGRFSGRQFSNSRSEMNVSTLELGDSALYLCASSLAPGGRETQYFGPGTRLLVL.

The chain employs TRBV6-1 and TRBJ1-5; D gene unclear. The CDR3 extends over 14 amino acids. The V gene's germline CDR1 is MNHNS and CDR2 SASEGT. V was pared by 7 bases and J by 2 bases, with 12 bases between. CDR3: CASNNVMGNQPQHF. Written as DNA, the CDR3 is TGTGCCAGCAATAACGTAATGGGCAATCAGCCCCAGCATTTT.

This clonotype was counted between two and nine times. The chain is built from TRBV6-2 or TRBV6-3 and TRBJ2-2; weak D call: TRBD2 (6 bases). Germline CDR1 is MNHEY and CDR2 is SVGEGT. The CDR3 length is 18 residues. V dropped 5 bases and J dropped 4 bases, with 23 bases sitting between them. The CDR3 nucleotides read TGTGCCAGCAGTCCCCTTCCGGCGGGGTACAGGAGCACCGGGGAGCTGTTTTTT. Protein sequence: CASSPLPAGYRSTGELFF.